A single sample gave rise to the 29 T cell receptor beta chains below, sequenced in a study of blood T cell repertoires in COVID-19. Here immunoSEQ multiplex PCR was the method, and the copy in TCRdb shows in-frame clones only, minus some. The sample holds approximately 380,000 clones, 85% seen once. Sequenced: peripheral blood. These receptors all come from a woman under 30 with acute or convalescent COVID-19.

The chain combines TRBV21-1 with TRBJ2-5; TRBD1 was called by the table and not checked on the DNA. TRBV21-1 is a recognized pseudogene. CDR3 length: 14 residues. CDR3 bases: TGTGCCAGCAGCAAAGATCCAGTGAAAGAGACCCAGTACTTC. This gives the protein CASSKDPVKETQYF.

To note about this clone: One end of the junction does not line up with germline, which may come from a read error. The genes are TRBV24-1 and TRBJ2-1, with 9 bases aligning to TRBD2. Germline V CDR1 and CDR2: KGHDR, SFDVKD. This CDR3 has 12 amino acids. The CDR3 DNA reads TGTGCCACCAGTGATTTGGGGACTAGCTATCTCTTC. It is translated as CATSDLGTSYLF.

V and J are TRBV29-1 and TRBJ2-1; 9 bases align to TRBD1. The CDR3 spans 19 residues. Germline CDR1 is SQVTM and CDR2 is ANQGSEA. V was pared by 0 bases and J by 2 bases, with 14 bases of the junction left unmatched. The CDR3 reads CSVEDDRGAGTGTYNEQFF. For the CDR3, the DNA is TGCAGCGTTGAAGACGATCGGGGTGCCGGGACAGGGACCTACAATGAGCAGTTCTTC.

The CDR3 DNA sequence: TGTGCCAGCAGTGAAGCGCTTTGGCAGGGTAACGGGTACACTGAAGCTTTCTTT. Protein product: CASSEALWQGNGYTEAFF. The V gene is TRBV2, the J gene TRBJ1-1, with D perhaps TRBD1 (5 bases). CDR1 SNHLY and CDR2 FYNNEI come from the germline V gene. This CDR3 is built from 18 residues. The V and J ends lost 0 bases and 3 bases respectively, with 20 bases between them.

The V call is TRBV5-1, the J call TRBJ2-3; TRBD1 agrees at 9 bases. V shed 3 bases and J 4 bases; nucleotides not matched to a gene: 12. CDR1 and CDR2 from the germline V gene are SGHRS and YFSETQ. The CDR3 runs 17 residues. The CDR3 DNA reads TGCGCCAGCAGCTCCGGTACCGGGACAGGGTCATCAGATACGCAGTATTTT. Amino acids: CASSSGTGTGSSDTQYF.

This chain connects TRBV9 to TRBJ1-1; D is unresolved. The CDR3 totals 14 residues. Germline-derived CDR1 and CDR2 are SGDLS and YYNGEE. Between the trimmed V and J ends, which lost 1 base and 0 bases, there was a span of 7 bases. The CDR3 DNA sequence: TGTGCCAGCAGCGTAAGCGGAATGAACACTGAAGCTTTCTTT. Amino acid sequence: CASSVSGMNTEAFF.

The chain carries TRBV29-1 and TRBJ2-5, with 12 bases fitting TRBD1. V gave up 0 bases and J gave up 6 bases; unmatched junction bases: 8. The CDR3 is 16 residues long. Germline-derived CDR1 and CDR2 are SQVTM and ANQGSEA. In DNA, the CDR3 is TGCAGCGTTGAAGATCCCGGGACAGGGGGCCTTCAGACCCAGTACTTC. Protein sequence: CSVEDPGTGGLQTQYF.

The chain uses TRBV28 and TRBJ1-1; TRBD1 might be the D (6 bases). V was cut by 2 bases and J by 11 bases, with 15 bases left in between. This CDR3 contains 13 residues. The germline V gene encodes CDR1 MDHEN and CDR2 SYDVKM. CDR3 sequence: CASSLGGEGLAFF. The DNA of the CDR3 is TGTGCCAGCAGTTTAGGGGGCGAGGGTCTCGCTTTCTTT.

The chain carries TRBV6-5 and TRBJ1-2, with 7 nucleotides matching TRBD1. The CDR3 contains 14 residues. Germline CDR1 MNHEY, CDR2 SVGAGI. V shed 2 bases and J 7 bases; nucleotides not matched to a gene: 7. CDR3 residues: CASSYGGGAGGYTF. The CDR3 region has the DNA TGTGCCAGCAGTTACGGAGGGGGCGCGGGTGGCTACACCTTC.

The chain has TRBV11-3 and TRBJ2-1; TRBD1 aligns across 9 bases. Germline V gives CDR1 SGHNT, CDR2 YENEEA. After removal of 0 bases from V and 7 bases from J, the junction contained 10 bases not matched to a gene. The CDR3 sequence is 17 residues long. The CDR3 coding sequence is TGTGCCAGCAGCTTAGATTCTCCGGGACAGGGCCGAAATGAGCAGTTCTTC. Amino acid sequence: CASSLDSPGQGRNEQFF.

V is TRBV7-9 and J is TRBJ2-1; 7 bases agree with TRBD1. Losses at the gene ends were 3 bases for V and 7 bases for J; bases not matched to a gene: 9. Germline-derived CDR1 and CDR2 are SEHNR and FQNEAQ (reference sequence). The CDR3 covers 15 residues. The CDR3 region is CASSLGQGEMNEQFF. CDR3 nucleotide sequence: TGTGCCAGCAGCTTGGGGCAGGGGGAAATGAATGAGCAGTTCTTC.

The V and J genes are TRBV7-9 and TRBJ1-4, with 7 nucleotides matching TRBD1. There are 14 residues in the CDR3. Germline V gives CDR1 SEHNR, CDR2 FQNEAQ (reference sequence). V shed 5 bases and J 3 bases; nucleotides not matched to a gene: 3. The CDR3 spells CASSEGAANEKLFF. CDR3 DNA: TGTGCCAGCAGCGAGGGGGCGGCTAATGAAAAACTGTTTTTT. Supplemented by reference TRBV7-9 and TRBJ1-4, the full variable domain reads DTGVSQNPRHKITKRGQNVTFRCDPISEHNRLYWYRQTLGQGPEFLTYFQNEAQLEKSRLLSDRFSAERPKGSFSTLEIQRTEQGDSAMYLCASSEGAANEKLFFGSGTQLSVL.

As DNA, the CDR3 is TGTGCCAGCAGCCACGGGGGGCCGGCTTTCTTT. As protein: CASSHGGPAFF. The chain couples TRBV3-1 (or the pseudogene TRBV3-2) to TRBJ1-1; D is perhaps TRBD1 (6 bases). This CDR3 has 11 amino acids. Looked up from germline, CDR1 is LGHDT and CDR2 is YNNKEL (reference sequence). Trimming stripped 3 bases from V and 11 bases from J, with 10 bases between.

Only a few counts were recorded for this clone. The chain is built from TRBV11-2 and TRBJ2-7; 8 nucleotides agree with TRBD1. Germline V lookup: CDR1 SGHAT, CDR2 FQNNGV. Unmatched junction bases numbered 4, after V lost 2 bases and J lost 1 base. The CDR3 is made up of 15 amino acids. CDR3 amino acids: CASSLHQGASYEQYF. CDR3 coding DNA: TGTGCCAGCAGCTTACATCAGGGGGCATCCTACGAGCAGTACTTC.

Of note for this clone: A much larger clone differs from this one at a single base, so this may be a read error. This chain uses TRBV6-5 with TRBJ2-2, with 8 bases aligning to TRBD2. CDR3 length: 16 residues. CDR1 and CDR2 (germline): MNHEY, SVGAGI. The CDR3 sequence: CASSYSREANTGKLFF. The CDR3 DNA follows: TGTGCCAGCAGTTACTCGCGGGAGGCGAACACCGGGAAGCTGTTTTTT.

The rearrangement joins TRBV19 to TRBJ2-1; the D gene is possibly TRBD2 (6 bases). This CDR3 is 15 amino acids long. CDR1 LNHDA and CDR2 SQIVND come from the germline V gene (reference sequence). The V end was cut by 9 bases, the J end by 0 bases, with 15 bases between. In DNA, the CDR3 is TGTGCCAGCACAGAAGGCGGGGCCTCCTACAATGAGCAGTTCTTC. It encodes CASTEGGASYNEQFF.

This clone was observed a handful of times. The chain links TRBV11-1 to TRBJ2-1; no clear D. CDR1 is SGHAT and CDR2 is FQDESV in the germline V gene (reference sequence). V was trimmed by 2 bases and J by 8 bases, leaving 13 bases between them. This CDR3 has 14 residues. CDR3 nucleotide sequence: TGTGCCAGCAGCTTAAAGTGGGCACGCGATGAGCAGTTCTTC. Translating gives CASSLKWARDEQFF. Filled out from reference TRBV11-1 and TRBJ2-1, the complete variable domain reads EAEVAQSPRYKITEKSQAVAFWCDPISGHATLYWYRQILGQGPELLVQFQDESVVDDSQLPKDRFSAERLKGVDSTLKIQPAELGDSAMYLCASSLKWARDEQFFGPGTRLTVL.

This clone was counted a few times. This chain joins TRBV6-5 and TRBJ1-6, with TRBD1 as a possible D gene (6 bases). The V gene's germline CDR1 is MNHEY and CDR2 SVGAGI. The V gene lost 0 bases and the J gene lost 10 bases, with 10 bases spanning the gap. The CDR3 is 14 residues long. The CDR3 DNA reads TGTGCCAGCAGTTACTCAGGCAGGGGATCACCCCTCCACTTT. Protein: CASSYSGRGSPLHF.

This clone was counted a few times. The chain couples TRBV4-2 to TRBJ1-3; D gene ambiguous. V was trimmed by 4 bases and J by 8 bases, leaving 18 bases between them. Germline V gene sequence: CDR1 LGHNA, CDR2 YNFKEQ. This CDR3 region has 15 residues. The DNA for the CDR3 is TGTGCCAGCAGCCCCGCGGAGACCTCGGTGGACACCATATATTTT. Amino acids: CASSPAETSVDTIYF.

The chain combines TRBV28 with TRBJ2-1; tentative D call: TRBD2 (7 bases). Deletions cut 5 bases from V and 4 bases from J, with 18 bases between. The germline V gene encodes CDR1 MDHEN and CDR2 SYDVKM. The CDR3 sequence is 16 residues long. This CDR3 reads CASSLGGGRAYNEQFF. The CDR3, as DNA: TGTGCCAGCAGTCTCGGGGGCGGGAGAGCTTACAATGAGCAGTTCTTC.

The chain couples TRBV11-2 to TRBJ2-1; 8 bases are a match to TRBD1. Germline values: CDR1 SGHAT, CDR2 FQNNGV. The CDR3 has 17 residues. After removal of 5 bases from V and 5 bases from J, the junction contained 14 bases not matched to a gene. CDR3 in DNA: TGTGCCAGCAGCCCCTGGCTAATATGGACAGGGAACAATGAGCAGTTCTTC. The encoded protein is CASSPWLIWTGNNEQFF.

The chain has TRBV13 and TRBJ1-2; 7 positions agree with TRBD1. The V segment lost 5 bases and the J segment 0 bases; nucleotides outside the gene matches: 6. Germline V gene lookup returns CDR1 PRHDT and CDR2 FYEKMQ (reference sequence). The CDR3 spans 15 residues. The CDR3 nucleotides read TGTGCCAGCAGCCCGCGACAGGGCCCTAACTATGGCTACACCTTC. This translates into CASSPRQGPNYGYTF.

The rearrangement links TRBV30 to TRBJ1-3, with D unresolved. The V gene's germline CDR1 is GTSNPN and CDR2 SVGIG (reference sequence). This CDR3 spans 15 amino acids. The V end lost 0 bases, the J end lost 4 bases, and 13 bases lay between the germline ends. The CDR3 spells CAWSVDPREGNTIYF. The CDR3 nucleotides are TGTGCCTGGAGTGTTGATCCTCGAGAAGGAAACACCATATATTTT.

There are a few counts of this clone. The chain carries TRBV18 and TRBJ2-1; 7 bases are shared with TRBD1. The CDR3 consists of 13 residues. J gave up 6 bases and V 2 bases, and 1 base lay outside the gene matches. Germline CDR1 and CDR2: KGHSH and LQKENI. This CDR3 reads CASSPNRGNEQFF. The CDR3 region has the DNA TGTGCCAGCTCACCAAACAGGGGCAATGAGCAGTTCTTC.

The rearrangement joins TRBV3-1 (or the pseudogene TRBV3-2) to TRBJ1-4, with 8 positions matching TRBD1. Looked up from germline, CDR1 is LGHDT and CDR2 is YNNKEL (reference sequence). V shed 4 bases and J 7 bases; nucleotides not matched to a gene: 5. The CDR3 loop spans 14 amino acids. DNA of the CDR3: TGTGCCAGCAGCCGGCCAGGGGGCTCTGAAAAACTGTTTTTT. The encoded protein is CASSRPGGSEKLFF.

The chain combines TRBV5-4 with TRBJ1-1, with 10 nucleotides matching TRBD1. The trim removed 3 bases at V and 6 bases at J, leaving 5 bases unmatched. The CDR3 totals 14 residues. Germline loops: CDR1 SGHNT, CDR2 YYREEE (reference sequence). CDR3 nucleotides: TGTGCCAGCAGCTGGAGACAGGGGGCCTCTGAAGCTTTCTTT. Amino acid sequence: CASSWRQGASEAFF. Full variable domain (outside the CDR3, taken from reference TRBV5-4 and TRBJ1-1): ETGVTQSPTHLIKTRGQQVTLRCSSQSGHNTVSWYQQALGQGPQFIFQYYREEENGRGNFPPRFSGLQFPNYSSELNVNALELDDSALYLCASSWRQGASEAFFGQGTRLTVV.

J is TRBJ1-1 and V is TRBV2, with a possible D match to TRBD1 (6 bases). V dropped 6 bases and J dropped 2 bases, with 19 bases sitting between them. The CDR3 consists of 16 residues. Germline V lookup: CDR1 SNHLY, CDR2 FYNNEI. CDR3 coding DNA: TGTGCCAGCAGCAAAACTCGGGACACCTTTAACACTGAAGCTTTCTTT. As protein: CASSKTRDTFNTEAFF.

J is TRBJ1-1 and V is TRBV4-1; 7 bases are shared with TRBD1. This CDR3 is 17 amino acids long. The germline CDR1 and CDR2 sequences are MGHRA and YSYEKL. V trimming: 0 bases; J trimming: 4 bases; junction bases outside the gene matches: 11. CDR3 sequence (DNA): TGCGCCAGCAGCCAAGATCGAGACAGGGTGACCAGCACTGAAGCTTTCTTT. Its protein is CASSQDRDRVTSTEAFF.

This clone occurred once. The V and J genes are TRBV19 and TRBJ1-5, with D possibly matching TRBD1 (6 bases). The CDR3 loop spans 14 amino acids. V was clipped by 4 bases and J by 9 bases, with 16 bases between them. CDR1 is LNHDA and CDR2 is SQIVND in the germline V gene (reference sequence). CDR3 coding DNA: TGTGCCAGTAGTAATGGACAGCCTGTAGGGCCCCAGCATTTT. The encoded protein is CASSNGQPVGPQHF.